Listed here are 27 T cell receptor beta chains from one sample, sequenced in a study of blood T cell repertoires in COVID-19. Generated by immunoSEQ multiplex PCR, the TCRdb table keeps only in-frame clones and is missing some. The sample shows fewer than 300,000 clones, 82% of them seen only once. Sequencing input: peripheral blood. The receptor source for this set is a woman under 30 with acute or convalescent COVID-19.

CDR3 amino acids: CASSESESRVYGYTF. The CDR3, as DNA: TGTGCCAGCAGTGAATCAGAGTCACGGGTCTATGGCTACACCTTC. The chain joins TRBV6-1 to TRBJ1-2; D is unresolved. This CDR3 is built from 15 residues. V lost 2 bases to trimming and J lost 4 bases, with 14 bases between them. Germline assignment: CDR1 MNHNS and CDR2 SASEGT.

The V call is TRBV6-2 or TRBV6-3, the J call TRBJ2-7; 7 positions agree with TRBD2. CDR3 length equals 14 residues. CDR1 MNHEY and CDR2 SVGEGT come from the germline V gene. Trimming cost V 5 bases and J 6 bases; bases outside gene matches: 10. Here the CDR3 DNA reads TGTGCCAGCAGTCCCCCCGCGGGAGCTGCCGAGCAGTACTTC. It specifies CASSPPAGAAEQYF.

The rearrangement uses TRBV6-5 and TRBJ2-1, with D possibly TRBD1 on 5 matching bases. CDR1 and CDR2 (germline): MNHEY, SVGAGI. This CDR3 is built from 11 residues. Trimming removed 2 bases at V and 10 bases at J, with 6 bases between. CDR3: CASSYRTEQFF. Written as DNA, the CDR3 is TGTGCCAGCAGTTACCGGACAGAGCAGTTCTTC.

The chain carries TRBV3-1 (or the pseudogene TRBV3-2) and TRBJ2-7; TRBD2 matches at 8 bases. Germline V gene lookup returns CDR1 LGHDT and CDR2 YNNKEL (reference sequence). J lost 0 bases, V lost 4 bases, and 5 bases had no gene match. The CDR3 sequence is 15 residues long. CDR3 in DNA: TGTGCCAGCAGCCGCCTCAGCGGGAGCTCCTACGAGCAGTACTTC. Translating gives CASSRLSGSSYEQYF.

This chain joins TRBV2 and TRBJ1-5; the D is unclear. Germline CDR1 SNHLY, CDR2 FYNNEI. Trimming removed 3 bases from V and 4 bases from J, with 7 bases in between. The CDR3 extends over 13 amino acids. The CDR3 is CASSDPPNQPQHF. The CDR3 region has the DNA TGTGCCAGCAGTGACCCCCCAAATCAGCCCCAGCATTTT.

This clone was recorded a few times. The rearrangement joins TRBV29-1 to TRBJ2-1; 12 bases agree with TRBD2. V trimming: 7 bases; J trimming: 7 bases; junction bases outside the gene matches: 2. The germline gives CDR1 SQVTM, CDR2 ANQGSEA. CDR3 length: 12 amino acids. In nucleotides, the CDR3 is TGCAGCGCTGGGACTAGCGGGAATGAGCAGTTCTTC. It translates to CSAGTSGNEQFF.

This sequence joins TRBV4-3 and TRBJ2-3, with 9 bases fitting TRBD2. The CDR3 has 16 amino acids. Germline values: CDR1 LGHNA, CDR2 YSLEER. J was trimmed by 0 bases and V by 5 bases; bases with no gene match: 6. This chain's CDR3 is CASSAGTSWSTDTQYF. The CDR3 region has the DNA TGCGCCAGCAGCGCCGGGACTAGCTGGAGCACAGATACGCAGTATTTT.

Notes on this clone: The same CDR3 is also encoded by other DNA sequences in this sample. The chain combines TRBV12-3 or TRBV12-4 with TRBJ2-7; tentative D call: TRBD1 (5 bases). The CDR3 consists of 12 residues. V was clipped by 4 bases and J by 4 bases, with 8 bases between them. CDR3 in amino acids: CASSSQGYEQYF. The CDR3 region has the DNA TGTGCCAGCAGTTCGCAGGGTTACGAGCAGTACTTC.

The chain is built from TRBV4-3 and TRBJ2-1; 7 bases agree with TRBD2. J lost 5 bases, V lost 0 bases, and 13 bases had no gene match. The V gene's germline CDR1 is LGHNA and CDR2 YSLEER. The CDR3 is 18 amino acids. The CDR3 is CASSQDAVGLAAHNEQFF. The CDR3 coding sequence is TGCGCCAGCAGCCAAGATGCGGTGGGCCTAGCGGCCCACAATGAGCAGTTCTTC.

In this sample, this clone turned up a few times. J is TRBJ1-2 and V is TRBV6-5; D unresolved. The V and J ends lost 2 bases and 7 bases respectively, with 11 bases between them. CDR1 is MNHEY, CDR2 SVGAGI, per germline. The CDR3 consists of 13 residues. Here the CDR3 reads CASSYVLSRGYTF. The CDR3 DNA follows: TGTGCCAGCAGTTACGTCCTATCGCGTGGCTACACCTTC.

The CDR3 is CASRSLGGEDYGYTF. CDR3 in DNA: TGTGCCAGCAGGTCCCTTGGGGGGGAAGACTATGGCTACACCTTC. The gene calls are TRBV28 and TRBJ1-2, with D possibly matching TRBD1 (5 bases). Germline V gene sequence: CDR1 MDHEN, CDR2 SYDVKM. The CDR3 is 15 residues long. V dropped 6 bases and J dropped 3 bases, with 17 bases sitting between them.

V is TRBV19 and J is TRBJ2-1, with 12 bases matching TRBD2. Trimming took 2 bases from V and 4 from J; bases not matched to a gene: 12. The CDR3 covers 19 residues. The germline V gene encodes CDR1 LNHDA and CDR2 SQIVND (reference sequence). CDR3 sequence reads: CASSISRSGTSGRYNEQFF. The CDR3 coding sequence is TGTGCCAGTAGTATATCGAGGTCGGGAACTAGCGGGAGGTACAATGAGCAGTTCTTC.

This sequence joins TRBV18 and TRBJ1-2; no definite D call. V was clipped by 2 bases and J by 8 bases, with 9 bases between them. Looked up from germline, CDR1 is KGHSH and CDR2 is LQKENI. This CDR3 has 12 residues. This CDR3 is CASSPLPEGYTF. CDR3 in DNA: TGTGCCAGCTCACCATTACCGGAGGGCTACACCTTC.

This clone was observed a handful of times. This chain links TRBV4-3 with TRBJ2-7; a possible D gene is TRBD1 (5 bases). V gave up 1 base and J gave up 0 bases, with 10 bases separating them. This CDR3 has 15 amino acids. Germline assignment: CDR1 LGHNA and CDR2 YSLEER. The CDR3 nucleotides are TGCGCCAGCAGCCAAGGGGTAGGGGACTCCTACGAGCAGTACTTC. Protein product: CASSQGVGDSYEQYF.

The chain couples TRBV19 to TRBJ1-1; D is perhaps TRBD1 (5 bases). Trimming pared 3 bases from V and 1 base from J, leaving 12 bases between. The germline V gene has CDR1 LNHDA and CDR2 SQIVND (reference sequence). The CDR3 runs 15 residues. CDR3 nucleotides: TGTGCCAGTAGTATTGGGGCCGACAGGAACACTGAAGCTTTCTTT. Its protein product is CASSIGADRNTEAFF. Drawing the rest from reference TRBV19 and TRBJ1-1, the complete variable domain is DGGITQSPKYLFRKEGQNVTLSCEQNLNHDAMYWYRQDPGQGLRLIYYSQIVNDFQKGDIAEGYSVSREKKESFPLTVTSAQKNPTAFYLCASSIGADRNTEAFFGQGTRLTVV.

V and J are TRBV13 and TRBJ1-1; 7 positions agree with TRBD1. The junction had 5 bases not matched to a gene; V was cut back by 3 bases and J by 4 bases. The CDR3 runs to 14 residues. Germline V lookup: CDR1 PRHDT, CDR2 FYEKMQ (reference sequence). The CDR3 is CASSLRGRGTEAFF. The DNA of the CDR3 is TGTGCCAGCAGCTTGAGGGGGCGCGGCACTGAAGCTTTCTTT.

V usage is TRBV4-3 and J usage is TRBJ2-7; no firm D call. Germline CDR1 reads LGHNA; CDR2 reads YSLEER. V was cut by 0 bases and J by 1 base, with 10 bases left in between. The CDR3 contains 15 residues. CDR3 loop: CASSQDFAGSYEQYF. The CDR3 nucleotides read TGCGCCAGCAGCCAAGATTTCGCAGGTTCCTACGAGCAGTACTTC.

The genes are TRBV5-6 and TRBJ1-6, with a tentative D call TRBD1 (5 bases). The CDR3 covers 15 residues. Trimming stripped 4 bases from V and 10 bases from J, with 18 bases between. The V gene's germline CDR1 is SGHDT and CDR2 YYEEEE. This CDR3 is CASSPMGGKVSPLHF. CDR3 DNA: TGTGCCAGCAGCCCAATGGGGGGGAAGGTCTCACCCCTCCACTTT.

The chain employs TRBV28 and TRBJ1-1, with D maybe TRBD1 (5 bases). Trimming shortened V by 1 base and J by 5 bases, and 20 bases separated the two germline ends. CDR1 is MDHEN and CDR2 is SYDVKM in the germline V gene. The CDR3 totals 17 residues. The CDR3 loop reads CASSLYPGGWRMTEAFF. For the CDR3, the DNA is TGTGCCAGCAGTTTATACCCGGGGGGGTGGAGGATGACTGAAGCTTTCTTT.

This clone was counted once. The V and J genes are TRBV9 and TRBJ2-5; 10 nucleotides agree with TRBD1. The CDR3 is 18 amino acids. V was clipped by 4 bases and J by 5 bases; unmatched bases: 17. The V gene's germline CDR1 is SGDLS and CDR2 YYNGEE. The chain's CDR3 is CASSPSAGTGVLGETQYF. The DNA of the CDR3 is TGTGCCAGCAGCCCTAGCGCCGGGACAGGGGTTCTTGGTGAGACCCAGTACTTC. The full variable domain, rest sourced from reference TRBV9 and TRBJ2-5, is DSGVTQTPKHLITATGQRVTLRCSPRSGDLSVYWYQQSLDQGLQFLIQYYNGEERAKGNILERFSAQQFPDLHSELNLSSLELGDSALYFCASSPSAGTGVLGETQYFGPGTRLLVL.

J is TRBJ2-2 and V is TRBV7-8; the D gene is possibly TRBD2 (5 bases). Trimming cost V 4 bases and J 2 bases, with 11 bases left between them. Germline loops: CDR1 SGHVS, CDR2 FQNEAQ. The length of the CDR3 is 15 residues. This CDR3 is CASSSPGKNTGELFF. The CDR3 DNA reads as TGTGCCAGCAGCTCGCCCGGGAAAAACACCGGGGAGCTGTTTTTT.

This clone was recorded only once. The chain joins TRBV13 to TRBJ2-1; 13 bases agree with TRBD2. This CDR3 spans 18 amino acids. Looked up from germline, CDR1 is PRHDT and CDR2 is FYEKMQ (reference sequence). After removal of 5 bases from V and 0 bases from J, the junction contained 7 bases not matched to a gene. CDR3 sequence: CASSERTSGSFSYNEQFF. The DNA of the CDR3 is TGTGCCAGCAGCGAAAGGACTAGCGGGAGTTTCTCCTACAATGAGCAGTTCTTC.

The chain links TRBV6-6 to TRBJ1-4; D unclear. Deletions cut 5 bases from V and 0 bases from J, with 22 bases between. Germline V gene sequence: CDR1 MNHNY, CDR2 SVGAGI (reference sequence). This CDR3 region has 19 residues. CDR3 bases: TGTGCCAGCAGTCCAGACCCGGACTTCCAAACCGCAACTAATGAAAAACTGTTTTTT. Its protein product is CASSPDPDFQTATNEKLFF.

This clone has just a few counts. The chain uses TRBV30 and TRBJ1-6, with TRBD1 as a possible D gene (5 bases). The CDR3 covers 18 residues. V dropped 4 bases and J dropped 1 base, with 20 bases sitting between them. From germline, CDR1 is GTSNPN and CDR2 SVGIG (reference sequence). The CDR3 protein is CAWKLEGHKGSYNSPLHF. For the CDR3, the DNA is TGTGCCTGGAAGTTGGAGGGGCATAAAGGGTCCTATAATTCACCCCTCCACTTT.

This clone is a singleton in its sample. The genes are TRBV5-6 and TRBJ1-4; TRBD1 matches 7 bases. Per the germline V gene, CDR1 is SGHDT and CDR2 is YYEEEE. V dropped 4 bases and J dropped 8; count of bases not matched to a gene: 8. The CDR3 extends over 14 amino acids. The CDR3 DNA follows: TGTGCCAGCAGCCCACAGGGGCTGGGGGAAAAACTGTTTTTT. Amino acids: CASSPQGLGEKLFF.

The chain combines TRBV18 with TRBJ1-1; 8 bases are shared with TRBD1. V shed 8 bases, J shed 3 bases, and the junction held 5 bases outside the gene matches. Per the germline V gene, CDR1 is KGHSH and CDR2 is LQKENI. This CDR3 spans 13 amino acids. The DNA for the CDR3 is TGTGCCAGCGCAAAGACAGGGGACACTGAAGCTTTCTTT. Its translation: CASAKTGDTEAFF.

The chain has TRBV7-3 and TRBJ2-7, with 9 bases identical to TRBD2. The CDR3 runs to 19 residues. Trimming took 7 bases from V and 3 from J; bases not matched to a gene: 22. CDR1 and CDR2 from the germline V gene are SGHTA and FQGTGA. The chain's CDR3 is CASNPTREVAGEPLYEQYF. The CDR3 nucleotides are TGTGCCAGCAACCCCACCCGAGAGGTAGCGGGAGAACCGCTCTACGAGCAGTACTTC.